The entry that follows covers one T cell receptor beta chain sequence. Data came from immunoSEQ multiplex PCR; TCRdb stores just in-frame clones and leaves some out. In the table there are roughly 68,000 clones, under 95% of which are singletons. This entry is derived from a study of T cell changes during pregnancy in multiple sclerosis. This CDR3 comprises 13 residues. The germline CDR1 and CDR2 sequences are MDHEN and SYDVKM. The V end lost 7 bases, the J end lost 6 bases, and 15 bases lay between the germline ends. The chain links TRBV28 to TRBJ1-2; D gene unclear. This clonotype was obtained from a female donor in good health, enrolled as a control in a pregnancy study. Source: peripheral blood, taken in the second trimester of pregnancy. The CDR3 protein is CASTFPHRDGYTF. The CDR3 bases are TGTGCCAGCACTTTCCCCCATCGCGATGGCTACACCTTC.